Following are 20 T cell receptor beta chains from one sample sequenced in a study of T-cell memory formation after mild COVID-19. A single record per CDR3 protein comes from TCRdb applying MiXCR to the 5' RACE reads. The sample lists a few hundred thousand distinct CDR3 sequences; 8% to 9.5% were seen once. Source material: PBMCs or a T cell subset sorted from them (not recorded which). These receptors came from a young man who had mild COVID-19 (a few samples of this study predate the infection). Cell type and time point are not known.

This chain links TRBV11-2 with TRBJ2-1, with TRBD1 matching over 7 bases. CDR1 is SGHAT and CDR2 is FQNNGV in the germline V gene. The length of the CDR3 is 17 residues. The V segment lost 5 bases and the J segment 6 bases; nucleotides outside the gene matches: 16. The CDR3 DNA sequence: TGTGCCAGCAGCCCCAGACTCCTCAGGGGGAAGTCCAATGAGCAGTTCTTC. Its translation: CASSPRLLRGKSNEQFF. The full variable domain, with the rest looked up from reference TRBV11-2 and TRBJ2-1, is EAGVAQSPRYKIIEKRQSVAFWCNPISGHATLYWYQQILGQGPKLLIQFQNNGVVDDSQLPKDRFSAERLKGVDSTLKIQPAKLEDSAVYLCASSPRLLRGKSNEQFFGPGTRLTVL.

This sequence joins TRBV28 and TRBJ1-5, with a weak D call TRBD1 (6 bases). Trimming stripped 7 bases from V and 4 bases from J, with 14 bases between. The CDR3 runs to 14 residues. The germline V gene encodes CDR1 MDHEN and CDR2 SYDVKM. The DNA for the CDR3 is TGTGCCAGCACTCTGAGCAGGGGTAATCAGCCCCAGCATTTT. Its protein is CASTLSRGNQPQHF.

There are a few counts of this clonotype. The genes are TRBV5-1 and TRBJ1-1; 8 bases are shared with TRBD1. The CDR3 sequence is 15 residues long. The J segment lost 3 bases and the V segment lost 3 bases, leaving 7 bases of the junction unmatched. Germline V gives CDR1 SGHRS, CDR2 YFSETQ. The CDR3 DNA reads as TGCGCCAGCAGCTACCTACAGGGGGGAGACACTGAAGCTTTCTTT. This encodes CASSYLQGGDTEAFF.

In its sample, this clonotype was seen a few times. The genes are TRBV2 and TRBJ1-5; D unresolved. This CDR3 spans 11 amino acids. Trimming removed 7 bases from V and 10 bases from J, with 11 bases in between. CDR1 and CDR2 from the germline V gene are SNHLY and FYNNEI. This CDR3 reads CASTRVGPQHF. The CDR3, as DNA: TGTGCCAGCACGCGAGTCGGTCCCCAGCATTTT.

For the CDR3, the DNA is TGCGCCAGCAGCTCCGTGACAGGGACCTACGAGCAGTACTTC. Protein product: CASSSVTGTYEQYF. The chain uses TRBV5-1 and TRBJ2-7; TRBD1 aligns across 7 bases. The CDR3 extends over 14 amino acids. V lost 3 bases, J lost 2 bases, and 5 bases stayed unmatched. Germline-derived CDR1 and CDR2 are SGHRS and YFSETQ.

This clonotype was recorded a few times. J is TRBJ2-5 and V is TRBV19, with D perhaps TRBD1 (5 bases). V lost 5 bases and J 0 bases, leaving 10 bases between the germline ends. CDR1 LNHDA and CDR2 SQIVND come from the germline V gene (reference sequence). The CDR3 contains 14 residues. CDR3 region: CASSSRQNQETQYF. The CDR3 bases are TGTGCCAGTAGTTCGCGACAGAACCAAGAGACCCAGTACTTC.

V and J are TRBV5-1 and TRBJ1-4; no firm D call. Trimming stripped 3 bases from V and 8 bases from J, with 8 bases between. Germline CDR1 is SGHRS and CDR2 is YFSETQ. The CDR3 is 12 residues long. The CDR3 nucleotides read TGCGCCAGCAGCTCCGATCTCGAAAAACTGTTTTTT. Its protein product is CASSSDLEKLFF.

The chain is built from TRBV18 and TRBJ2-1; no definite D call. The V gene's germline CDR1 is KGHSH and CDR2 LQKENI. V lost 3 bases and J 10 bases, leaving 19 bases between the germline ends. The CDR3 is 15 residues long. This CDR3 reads CASSPYDWKEREQFF. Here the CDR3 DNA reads TGTGCCAGCTCACCCTACGACTGGAAGGAGAGAGAGCAGTTCTTC.

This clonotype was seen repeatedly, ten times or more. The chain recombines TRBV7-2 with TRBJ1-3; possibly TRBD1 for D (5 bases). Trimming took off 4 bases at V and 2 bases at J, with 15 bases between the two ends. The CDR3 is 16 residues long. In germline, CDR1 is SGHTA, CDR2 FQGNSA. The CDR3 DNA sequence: TGTGCCAGCAGCTCCTACAGGAGGCAGGCTGGAAACACCATATATTTT. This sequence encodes CASSSYRRQAGNTIYF.

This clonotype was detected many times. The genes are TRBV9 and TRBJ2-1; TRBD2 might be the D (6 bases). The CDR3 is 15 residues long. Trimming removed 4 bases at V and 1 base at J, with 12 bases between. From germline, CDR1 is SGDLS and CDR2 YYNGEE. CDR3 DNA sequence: TGTGCCAGCAGCTCCAGTAGCGGTTCCTACAATGAGCAGTTCTTC. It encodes CASSSSSGSYNEQFF.

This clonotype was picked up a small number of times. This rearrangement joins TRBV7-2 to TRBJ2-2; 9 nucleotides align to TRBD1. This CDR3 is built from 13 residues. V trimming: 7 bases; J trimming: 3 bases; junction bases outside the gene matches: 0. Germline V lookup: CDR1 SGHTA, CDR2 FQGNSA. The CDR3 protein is CASNRGHTGELFF. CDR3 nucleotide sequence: TGTGCCAGCAACAGGGGGCACACCGGGGAGCTGTTTTTT.

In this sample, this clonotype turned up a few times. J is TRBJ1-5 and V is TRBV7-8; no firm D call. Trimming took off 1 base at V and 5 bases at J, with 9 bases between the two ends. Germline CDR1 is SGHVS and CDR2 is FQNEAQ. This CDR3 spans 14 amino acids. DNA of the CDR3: TGTGCCAGCAGCTTAGAGGGAGGGTATCAGCCCCAGCATTTT. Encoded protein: CASSLEGGYQPQHF.

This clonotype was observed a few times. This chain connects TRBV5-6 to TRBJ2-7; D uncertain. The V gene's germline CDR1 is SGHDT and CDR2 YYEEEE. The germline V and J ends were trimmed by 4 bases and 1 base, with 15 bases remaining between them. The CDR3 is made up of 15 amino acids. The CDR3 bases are TGTGCCAGCAGCCTACAGACTTTTGATTCCTACGAGCAGTACTTC. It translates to CASSLQTFDSYEQYF.

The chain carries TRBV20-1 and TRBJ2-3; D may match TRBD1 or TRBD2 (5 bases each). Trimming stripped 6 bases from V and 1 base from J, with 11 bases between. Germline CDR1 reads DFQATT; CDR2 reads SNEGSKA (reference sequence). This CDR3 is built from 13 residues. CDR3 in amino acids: CSALQGGTDTQYF. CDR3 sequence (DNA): TGCAGTGCCCTGCAGGGAGGCACAGATACGCAGTATTTT.

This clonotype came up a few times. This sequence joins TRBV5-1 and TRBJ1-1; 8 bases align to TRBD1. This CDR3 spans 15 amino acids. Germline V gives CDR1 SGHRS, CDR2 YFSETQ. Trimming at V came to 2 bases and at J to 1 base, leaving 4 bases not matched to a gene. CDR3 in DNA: TGCGCCAGCAGCTTTACAGGGGGGGCGAACACTGAAGCTTTCTTT. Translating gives CASSFTGGANTEAFF.

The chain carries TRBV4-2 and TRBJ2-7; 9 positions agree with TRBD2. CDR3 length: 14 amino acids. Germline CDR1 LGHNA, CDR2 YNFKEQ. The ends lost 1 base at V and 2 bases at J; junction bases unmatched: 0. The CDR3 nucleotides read TGTGCCAGCAGCCAAGCTAGCGGGGCCTACGAGCAGTACGTC. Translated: CASSQASGAYEQYV.

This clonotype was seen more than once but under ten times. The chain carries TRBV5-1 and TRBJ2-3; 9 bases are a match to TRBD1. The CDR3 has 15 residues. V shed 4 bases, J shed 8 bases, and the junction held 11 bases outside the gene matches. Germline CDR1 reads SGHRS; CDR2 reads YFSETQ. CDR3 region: CASSAGTGLTGTQYF. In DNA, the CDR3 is TGCGCCAGCAGCGCTGGGACAGGGTTAACGGGTACGCAGTATTTT.

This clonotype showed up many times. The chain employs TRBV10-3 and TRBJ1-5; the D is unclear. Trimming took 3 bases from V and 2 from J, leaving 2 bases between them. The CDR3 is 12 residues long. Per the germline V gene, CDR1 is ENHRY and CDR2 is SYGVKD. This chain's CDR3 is CAISDGNQPQHF. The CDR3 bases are TGTGCCATCAGTGACGGCAATCAGCCCCAGCATTTT.

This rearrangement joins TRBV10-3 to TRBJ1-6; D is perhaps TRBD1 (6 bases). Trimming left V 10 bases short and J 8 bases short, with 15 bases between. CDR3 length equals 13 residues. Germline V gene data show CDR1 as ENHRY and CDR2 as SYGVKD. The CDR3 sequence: CATRTALDSPLHF. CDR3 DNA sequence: TGTGCCACCAGGACAGCCCTGGATTCACCCCTCCACTTT.

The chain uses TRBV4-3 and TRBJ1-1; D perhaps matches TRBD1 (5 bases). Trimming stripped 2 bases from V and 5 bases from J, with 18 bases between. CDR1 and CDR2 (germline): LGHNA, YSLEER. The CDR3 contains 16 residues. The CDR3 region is CASSQNLIGGGTEAFF. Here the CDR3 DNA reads TGCGCCAGCAGCCAAAATCTCATCGGGGGTGGGACTGAAGCTTTCTTT.